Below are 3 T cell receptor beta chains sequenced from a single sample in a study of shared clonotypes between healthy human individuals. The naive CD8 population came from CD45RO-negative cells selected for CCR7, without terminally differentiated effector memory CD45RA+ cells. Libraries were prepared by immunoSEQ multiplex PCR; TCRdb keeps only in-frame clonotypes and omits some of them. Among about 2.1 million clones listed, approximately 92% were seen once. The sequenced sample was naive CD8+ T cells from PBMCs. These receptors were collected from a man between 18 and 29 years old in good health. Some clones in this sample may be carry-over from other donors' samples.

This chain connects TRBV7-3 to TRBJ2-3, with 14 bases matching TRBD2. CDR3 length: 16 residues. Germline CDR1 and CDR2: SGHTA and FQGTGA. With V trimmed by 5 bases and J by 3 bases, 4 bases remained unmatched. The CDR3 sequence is CASSLGLAGVTDTQYF. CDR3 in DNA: TGTGCCAGCAGCCTGGGACTAGCGGGAGTTACAGATACGCAGTATTTT.

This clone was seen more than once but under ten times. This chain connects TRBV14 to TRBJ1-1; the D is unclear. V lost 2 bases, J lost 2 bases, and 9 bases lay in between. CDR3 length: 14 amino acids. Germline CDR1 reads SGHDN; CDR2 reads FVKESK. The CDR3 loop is CASSQPPANTEAFF. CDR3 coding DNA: TGTGCCAGCAGCCAACCCCCAGCCAACACTGAAGCTTTCTTT.

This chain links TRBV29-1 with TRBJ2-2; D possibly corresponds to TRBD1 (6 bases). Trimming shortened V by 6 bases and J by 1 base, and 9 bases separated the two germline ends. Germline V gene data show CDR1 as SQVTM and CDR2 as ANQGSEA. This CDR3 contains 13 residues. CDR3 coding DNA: TGCAGCGTGGGGGCGGGGAACACCGGGGAGCTGTTTTTT. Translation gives CSVGAGNTGELFF.